This T cell receptor beta chain was sequenced for a study of cytomegalovirus exposure and HLA in healthy donors. The data were produced by immunoSEQ multiplex PCR, yet TCRdb's version contains in-frame clones alone and is incomplete. This sample has around 52,000 clones, with 93% found just once. The ends were cut back, 2 bases at V and 1 base at J, with 9 bases in the middle. CDR1 and CDR2 from the germline V gene are SGHRS and YFSETQ. CDR3 size: 14 residues. The V and J genes are TRBV5-1 and TRBJ1-1, with D possibly TRBD1 on 5 matching bases. The receptor was derived from a woman younger than 35 in good health and CMV-seronegative. Sequencing used PBMCs. The CDR3 DNA sequence: TGCGCCAGCAGCTTCGCCGACAGGAACACTGAAGCTTTCTTT. Translated, it gives CASSFADRNTEAFF.